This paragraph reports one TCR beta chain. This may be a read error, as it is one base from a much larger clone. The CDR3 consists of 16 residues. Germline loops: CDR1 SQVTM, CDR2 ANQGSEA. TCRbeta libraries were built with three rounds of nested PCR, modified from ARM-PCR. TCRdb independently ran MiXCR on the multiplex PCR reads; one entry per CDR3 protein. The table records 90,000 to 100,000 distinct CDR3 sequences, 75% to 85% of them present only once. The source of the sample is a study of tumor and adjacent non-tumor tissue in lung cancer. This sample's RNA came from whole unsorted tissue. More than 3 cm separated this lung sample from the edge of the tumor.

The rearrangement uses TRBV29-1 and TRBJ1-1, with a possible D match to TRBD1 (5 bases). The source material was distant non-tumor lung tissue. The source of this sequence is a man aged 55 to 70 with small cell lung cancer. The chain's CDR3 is CSVGTQRGPMDTEVFF. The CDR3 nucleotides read TGCAGCGTAGGGACCCAACGTGGTCCCATGGACACTGAAGTTTTCTTT.